The sample holds one count of the clone carrying this TCR beta chain. The source of the sample is a study of blood T cell repertoires in COVID-19. The wider study: Sample material is recorded as cDNA or gDNA derived from T cells, B-cell-depleted T cells, or PBMCs.

CDR3 length equals 14 residues. Trimming shortened V by 1 base and J by 2 bases, and 8 bases separated the two germline ends. Germline V gene lookup returns CDR1 WSHSY and CDR2 SAAADI. Per the original data handling: Reference gene primer amplification yielded estimated nucleated cell counts. The protocol was immunoSEQ multiplex PCR, while the TCRdb copy is restricted to in-frame clones and leaves out a portion. V and J calls and clone size are given by that table; D and trimming were obtained from the DNA. Here the sample spans about 200,000 clones, 80% being singletons. This chain links TRBV10-2 with TRBJ2-5; the D gene is possibly TRBD2 (5 bases). Sequenced material: peripheral blood. The receptor comes from a woman in her 70s with acute or convalescent COVID-19. For the CDR3, the DNA is TGCGCCAGCAGTGAGTATAGCGAACAAGAGACCCAGTACTTC. It codes for CASSEYSEQETQYF.